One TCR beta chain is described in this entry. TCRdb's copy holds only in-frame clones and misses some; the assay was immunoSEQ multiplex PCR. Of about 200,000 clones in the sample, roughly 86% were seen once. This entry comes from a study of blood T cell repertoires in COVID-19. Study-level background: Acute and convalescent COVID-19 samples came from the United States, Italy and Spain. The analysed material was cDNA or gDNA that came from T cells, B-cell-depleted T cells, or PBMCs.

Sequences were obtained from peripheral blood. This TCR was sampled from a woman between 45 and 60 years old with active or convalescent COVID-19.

CDR3 bases: TGCGCCAGCAGCTGGACAGGGGAAACTGAAGCTTTCTTT. It specifies CASSWTGETEAFF. V is TRBV5-1 and J is TRBJ1-1, with 9 bases identical to TRBD1. Trimming at V came to 3 bases and at J to 5 bases, leaving 2 bases not matched to a gene. The CDR3 consists of 13 residues. Germline V CDR1 and CDR2: SGHRS, YFSETQ.